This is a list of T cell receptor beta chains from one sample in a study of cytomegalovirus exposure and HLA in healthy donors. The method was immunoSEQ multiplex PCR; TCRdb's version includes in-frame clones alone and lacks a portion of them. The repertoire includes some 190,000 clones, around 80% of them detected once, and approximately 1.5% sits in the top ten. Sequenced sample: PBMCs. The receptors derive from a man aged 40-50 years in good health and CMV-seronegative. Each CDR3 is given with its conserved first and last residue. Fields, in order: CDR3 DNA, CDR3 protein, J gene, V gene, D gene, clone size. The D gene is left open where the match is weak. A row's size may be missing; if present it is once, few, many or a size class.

CDR3 DNA: TGCGCCAGCAGCTTGGTATCTAGCAGCTACGAGCAGTACTTC
CDR3 protein: CASSLVSSSYEQYF
J gene: TRBJ2-7
V gene: TRBV5-1
D gene: -
clone size: -

CDR3 DNA: TGTGCCAGCAGTTTTACAGCTCCAGGTACGCAGTATTTT
CDR3 protein: CASSFTAPGTQYF
J gene: TRBJ2-3
V gene: TRBV28
D gene: -
clone size: -

CDR3 DNA: TGCGCCAGCAGGCCGTGCAGGGGATGTTCTGGAAACACCATATATTTT
CDR3 protein: CASRPCRGCSGNTIYF
J gene: TRBJ1-3
V gene: TRBV23-1
D gene: -
clone size: few

CDR3 DNA: TGCGCCAGCAGCCACGGGACAGGGAACACTGAAGCTTTCTTT
CDR3 protein: CASSHGTGNTEAFF
J gene: TRBJ1-1
V gene: TRBV5-1
D gene: TRBD1
clone size: few

CDR3 DNA: TGTGCCAGCACTCGATTCGAACCGGGGGGATCTGAAGCTTTCTTT
CDR3 protein: CASTRFEPGGSEAFF
J gene: TRBJ1-1
V gene: TRBV28
D gene: -
clone size: -

CDR3 DNA: TGTGCCATCAGTGAGTCGATTCCGGGACAGGGTATTCAAGAGACCCAGTACTTC
CDR3 protein: CAISESIPGQGIQETQYF
J gene: TRBJ2-5
V gene: TRBV10-3
D gene: TRBD1
clone size: few

CDR3 DNA: TGTGCCAGCAGTCTACAGGGGGCTGGCGAGCAGTACTTC
CDR3 protein: CASSLQGAGEQYF
J gene: TRBJ2-7
V gene: TRBV6-5
D gene: TRBD1
clone size: few

CDR3 DNA: TGTGCCAGGACAGGGGGATACAATACGCAGTATTTT
CDR3 protein: CARTGGYNTQYF
J gene: TRBJ2-3
V gene: TRBV28
D gene: TRBD1
clone size: -

CDR3 DNA: TGCGCCAGCAGCTTGGATCTAGCGGATTACAATGAGCAGTTCTTC
CDR3 protein: CASSLDLADYNEQFF
J gene: TRBJ2-1
V gene: TRBV5-1
D gene: TRBD2
clone size: -

CDR3 DNA: TGTGCCAGCTCCCCATGGAGGAGCACAGATACGCAGTATTTT
CDR3 protein: CASSPWRSTDTQYF
J gene: TRBJ2-3
V gene: TRBV18
D gene: -
clone size: -

CDR3 DNA: TGCGCCAGCAGCTTCGGGGTAATTCAAGAGACCCAGTACTTC
CDR3 protein: CASSFGVIQETQYF
J gene: TRBJ2-5
V gene: TRBV5-1
D gene: -
clone size: few

CDR3 DNA: TGTGCCAGCAGCTCGAGGTGGACCGGGACTAGCGAAAACACCGGGGAGCTGTTTTTT
CDR3 protein: CASSSRWTGTSENTGELFF
J gene: TRBJ2-2
V gene: TRBV5-4
D gene: TRBD2
clone size: -

CDR3 DNA: TGTGCCAGCAGTTTATTGGGGGGGTTTCCGTATTTT
CDR3 protein: CASSLLGGFPYF
J gene: TRBJ2-3
V gene: TRBV28
D gene: TRBD2
clone size: -

CDR3 DNA: TGTGCCAGCAGTGAAGCGCGAAGGGGGCTCACAGATACGCAGTATTTT
CDR3 protein: CASSEARRGLTDTQYF
J gene: TRBJ2-3
V gene: TRBV2
D gene: TRBD1
clone size: -

CDR3 DNA: TGTGCCAGCAGTTCTAGGTCTCAAGAGACCCAGTACTTC
CDR3 protein: CASSSRSQETQYF
J gene: TRBJ2-5
V gene: TRBV6-6
D gene: -
clone size: -

CDR3 DNA: TGTGCCAGCAGTGCCGCAGGGGTCTACACTGAAGCTTTCTTT
CDR3 protein: CASSAAGVYTEAFF
J gene: TRBJ1-1
V gene: TRBV25-1
D gene: -
clone size: -

CDR3 DNA: TGTGCCATCAGTGAAGGGGGGGTCTACAATGAGCAGTTCTTC
CDR3 protein: CAISEGGVYNEQFF
J gene: TRBJ2-1
V gene: TRBV10-3
D gene: -
clone size: -

CDR3 DNA: TGTGCCAGCAGGGAAAATACAGGGACTATCTCCTACAATGAGCAGTTCTTC
CDR3 protein: CASRENTGTISYNEQFF
J gene: TRBJ2-1
V gene: TRBV28
D gene: -
clone size: -

CDR3 DNA: TGTGCCAGCAGGAGTACTAGCTGGGAGACCCAGTACTTC
CDR3 protein: CASRSTSWETQYF
J gene: TRBJ2-5
V gene: TRBV2
D gene: -
clone size: -

CDR3 DNA: TGTGCCAGCAGCTTAGCAGGGGGCGTAAGCACTGAAGCTTTCTTT
CDR3 protein: CASSLAGGVSTEAFF
J gene: TRBJ1-1
V gene: TRBV7-2
D gene: TRBD1
clone size: -

CDR3 DNA: TGTGCCAGCAGCTTAGACGGAGGGGGGGTCGAGCAGTACTTC
CDR3 protein: CASSLDGGGVEQYF
J gene: TRBJ2-7
V gene: TRBV7-9
D gene: -
clone size: -

CDR3 DNA: TGTGCCAGCAGCCAAGAACAGGGATATGGCTACACCTTC
CDR3 protein: CASSQEQGYGYTF
J gene: TRBJ1-2
V gene: TRBV4-2
D gene: -
clone size: -

CDR3 DNA: TGTGCCAGCAGTTTAATTCGGGGCCCGGGAGAATTGGGCAAAAACATTCAGTACTTC
CDR3 protein: CASSLIRGPGELGKNIQYF
J gene: TRBJ2-4
V gene: TRBV27
D gene: -
clone size: -

CDR3 DNA: TGTGCCAGCAGCTTCCGACAGGGGCGCAACACTGAAGCTTTCTTT
CDR3 protein: CASSFRQGRNTEAFF
J gene: TRBJ1-1
V gene: TRBV7-2
D gene: TRBD1
clone size: -

CDR3 DNA: TGCGCCAGCAGCTCCCAGGGGGCGCGAGCTGAAGCTTTCTTT
CDR3 protein: CASSSQGARAEAFF
J gene: TRBJ1-1
V gene: TRBV5-1
D gene: TRBD1
clone size: -

CDR3 DNA: TGTGCCAGTACCATAGTGCAGGGTATGCGGGGGGCCAACGTCCTGACTTTC
CDR3 protein: CASTIVQGMRGANVLTF
J gene: TRBJ2-6
V gene: TRBV19
D gene: -
clone size: -

CDR3 DNA: TGTGCCAGCAGTTATCGGGGGTTCGAGCAGTACTTC
CDR3 protein: CASSYRGFEQYF
J gene: TRBJ2-7
V gene: TRBV6-1
D gene: -
clone size: -

CDR3 DNA: TGTGCCAGCAGGCCCGGGACAGCACGACACGAGCAGTACTTC
CDR3 protein: CASRPGTARHEQYF
J gene: TRBJ2-7
V gene: TRBV6-5
D gene: TRBD1
clone size: -

CDR3 DNA: TGTGCAAGTCGCTTAGGGGTCAGGCCTAGCGGGGGGGCTAAAGATACGCAGTATTTT
CDR3 protein: CASRLGVRPSGGAKDTQYF
J gene: TRBJ2-3
V gene: TRBV12-2
D gene: -
clone size: few

CDR3 DNA: TGTGCCAGCAGTCTCCTGGCTAGCCCCTTCGATACGCAGTATTTT
CDR3 protein: CASSLLASPFDTQYF
J gene: TRBJ2-3
V gene: TRBV5-6
D gene: -
clone size: -

CDR3 DNA: TGTGCCTGGAACTCTCGGGCTAGCGGGGGTGTGAGGGGCGGAGAGACCCAGTACTTC
CDR3 protein: CAWNSRASGGVRGGETQYF
J gene: TRBJ2-5
V gene: TRBV30
D gene: TRBD2
clone size: few

CDR3 DNA: TGTGCCAGCAGCTTGGAAGCGGGGGGCCCCAGGGCAGATACGCAGTATTTT
CDR3 protein: CASSLEAGGPRADTQYF
J gene: TRBJ2-3
V gene: TRBV5-6
D gene: TRBD2
clone size: -

CDR3 DNA: TGTGCCCTGGGGCCTCCCCAGGGGAGGGTCACTGAAGCTTTCTTT
CDR3 protein: CALGPPQGRVTEAFF
J gene: TRBJ1-1
V gene: TRBV30
D gene: -
clone size: -